This is a list of T cell receptor beta chains from one sample in a study of shared clonotypes between healthy human individuals. This table comes from immunoSEQ multiplex PCR, and its TCRdb copy is limited to in-frame clones, with some not included. This table holds some 500,000 clones, approximately 71% found once. The sequenced sample consisted of PBMCs. These receptors all come from a woman between 40 and 50 years old in good health. Some clones in this sample may be carry-over from other donors' samples. Both conserved end residues are part of each CDR3. Clone sizes are given selectively: once, few, many, or a class where the clone is expanded.

>NA|TRBV4-3|TRBJ2-3|17
CASSQDSVAAFTDTQYF
>few|TRBV29-1|TRBJ2-1|14
CSALTGSSYNEQFF
>NA|TRBV7-2|NA|15
CASSPRTSGTYEQYF
>NA|TRBV6-1|TRBJ2-7|15
CASSPGTAFSYEQYF
>NA|TRBV30|TRBJ2-1|14
CAWTPPSSYNEQFF
>NA|TRBV16|TRBJ1-5|13
CASSHGGDQPQHF
>NA|TRBV9|TRBJ2-1|14
CASSVLAGYNEQFF
>few|TRBV6-4|TRBJ2-1|15
CASSDSTGRGDEQFF
>once|TRBV7-9|TRBJ1-3|16
CASSPDTGSSGNTIYF
>NA|TRBV27|TRBJ1-1|15
CASSSRQGGYTEAFF
>NA|TRBV19|TRBJ2-3|15
CASSIGQGVGDTQYF